The 32 T cell receptor beta chains presented below share a single source sample, sequenced in a study of control samples from healthy donors and cancer patients (dated by TCRdb to the early 2020s). Library method: the immunoSEQ multiplex PCR assay. Not all clones reach the TCRdb copy of this immuneACCESS table, which keeps in-frame sequences only. Checked studies attribute under half of the gap to unresolved V genes and leave the rest unexplained. For this sample the table gives 130,000 or so clones, of which just under 95% were detected only once. Of the sample, around 5.8% is held by the ten largest clones. Input material: blood. The receptors were gathered from a man aged 18 to 29 in good health.

This clone was seen a single time. This sequence joins TRBV11-1 and TRBJ1-1; no reliable D call. Germline CDR1 is SGHAT and CDR2 is FQDESV (reference sequence). There are 13 residues in the CDR3. V lost 4 bases and J lost 2, with 8 bases in between. CDR3 in DNA: TGTGCCAGCAGCTCCACTTCAAACACTGAAGCTTTCTTT. Protein: CASSSTSNTEAFF.

This chain's CDR3 is CASSLDRGPDQPQHF. CDR3 coding DNA: TGTGCCAGCAGCTTAGACAGGGGCCCGGATCAGCCCCAGCATTTT. The V gene is TRBV11-2, the J gene TRBJ1-5; D possibly corresponds to TRBD1 (6 bases). V gave up 0 bases and J gave up 5 bases, with 11 bases separating them. Germline V gene sequence: CDR1 SGHAT, CDR2 FQNNGV. The CDR3 extends over 15 amino acids.

The rearrangement links TRBV9 to TRBJ2-7; possibly TRBD2 for D (6 bases). CDR1 is SGDLS and CDR2 is YYNGEE in the germline V gene. The CDR3 loop spans 15 amino acids. Trimming took off 4 bases at V and 5 bases at J, with 19 bases between the two ends. The CDR3 DNA is TGTGCCAGCAGCATGTCCGGGAGCCTCGGAGACGAGCAGTACTTC. Protein: CASSMSGSLGDEQYF.

The CDR3 sequence: CATSGTVIKIYGYTF. The DNA of the CDR3 is TGTGCCACCTCCGGGACGGTCATCAAAATATATGGCTACACCTTC. J is TRBJ1-2 and V is TRBV10-3; TRBD1 is a possible D gene (5 bases). CDR1 is ENHRY, CDR2 SYGVKD, per germline. Between the trimmed V and J ends, which lost 10 bases and 5 bases, there was a span of 23 bases. This CDR3 comprises 15 residues.

CDR3 sequence: CASRAGSYRGRVYGYTF. CDR3 bases: TGTGCCAGCAGGGCGGGGAGTTACAGGGGGCGAGTGTATGGCTACACCTTC. V gene TRBV2 combines with J gene TRBJ1-2, with 9 bases that match TRBD1. Trimming cost V 6 bases and J 5 bases; bases outside gene matches: 16. The CDR3 contains 17 residues. From germline, CDR1 is SNHLY and CDR2 FYNNEI.

The CDR3 nucleotides are TGTGCCAGCAGCTCAACCCCGGGACTAGCGACCACTAGCACAGATACGCAGTATTTT. Its protein product is CASSSTPGLATTSTDTQYF. The chain uses TRBV11-3 and TRBJ2-3; 10 positions match TRBD2. V lost 4 bases and J lost 0; bases outside the gene matches: 13. The germline CDR1 and CDR2 sequences are SGHNT and YENEEA. The CDR3 is made up of 19 amino acids.

The chain carries TRBV12-3 or TRBV12-4 and TRBJ2-1, with D perhaps TRBD2 (6 bases). CDR3 size: 12 residues. V was cut by 6 bases and J by 8 bases, with 11 bases left in between. The CDR3 sequence: CASREGFDEQFF. CDR3 bases: TGTGCCAGCAGGGAGGGTTTCGATGAGCAGTTCTTC.

V is TRBV9 and J is TRBJ1-2; 8 bases are shared with TRBD1. The V segment lost 3 bases and the J segment 6 bases; nucleotides outside the gene matches: 10. Germline values: CDR1 SGDLS, CDR2 YYNGEE. The CDR3 contains 15 residues. CDR3 sequence (DNA): TGTGCCAGCAGCGGGGACAGGCGCTCAGGTCATGGCTACACCTTC. It yields the protein CASSGDRRSGHGYTF. The whole variable domain, filled in from reference TRBV9 and TRBJ1-2, reads DSGVTQTPKHLITATGQRVTLRCSPRSGDLSVYWYQQSLDQGLQFLIQYYNGEERAKGNILERFSAQQFPDLHSELNLSSLELGDSALYFCASSGDRRSGHGYTFGSGTRLTVV.

This rearrangement joins TRBV18 to TRBJ2-7; D is uncertain. The CDR3 sequence is 12 residues long. V was pared by 0 bases and J by 6 bases, with 6 bases between. Germline V gives CDR1 KGHSH, CDR2 LQKENI. CDR3 in amino acids: CASSPPLGEQYF. DNA for the CDR3: TGTGCCAGCTCACCACCGCTCGGCGAGCAGTACTTC.

V usage is TRBV2 and J usage is TRBJ2-1; maybe TRBD2 (6 bases). The V gene's germline CDR1 is SNHLY and CDR2 FYNNEI. V was trimmed by 4 bases and J by 8 bases, leaving 12 bases between them. The CDR3 loop spans 13 amino acids. The CDR3: CASSGVSGDEQFF. For the CDR3, the DNA is TGTGCCAGCAGTGGGGTTAGCGGCGATGAGCAGTTCTTC.

The chain carries TRBV11-3 and TRBJ2-4; the match to TRBD1 covers 9 bases. Per germline, CDR1 SGHNT and CDR2 YENEEA. Trimming at V came to 5 bases and at J to 2 bases, leaving 7 bases not matched to a gene. CDR3 length equals 16 residues. The CDR3 DNA reads TGTGCCAGCAGCCTAGGGACAGGGAGAACCAAAAACATTCAGTACTTC. Its protein product is CASSLGTGRTKNIQYF.

This chain connects TRBV10-1 to TRBJ1-2; no reliable D call. This CDR3 region has 13 residues. Germline-derived CDR1 and CDR2 are WNHNN and SYGVQD (reference sequence). V was clipped by 3 bases and J by 6 bases, with 11 bases between them. The CDR3 coding sequence is TGCGCCAGCAGTGATCACTTAGGTGATGGCTACACCTTC. Its translation: CASSDHLGDGYTF.

The V call is TRBV5-1, the J call TRBJ1-4; D is unresolved. Germline CDR1 and CDR2: SGHRS and YFSETQ. V lost 4 bases to trimming and J lost 0 bases, with 10 bases between them. The CDR3 is 15 residues long. The CDR3 is CASSRAHATNEKLFF. In DNA form, the CDR3 reads TGCGCCAGCAGCCGCGCCCATGCAACTAATGAAAAACTGTTTTTT.

This clone was seen once. V usage is TRBV21-1 and J usage is TRBJ2-2; the D call in the table, TRBD2, was not verified against the DNA. TRBV21-1 is labeled a pseudogene. The CDR3 has 17 residues. The CDR3 nucleotides read TGTGCCAGCAGCAAAGATGGGGCGGGGGGCGGCGCCGGGGAGCTGTTTTTT. Protein: CASSKDGAGGGAGELFF.

The rearrangement joins TRBV9 to TRBJ2-4, with 7 nucleotides matching TRBD1. The junction had 5 bases not matched to a gene; V was cut back by 5 bases and J by 0 bases. There are 15 residues in the CDR3. Per the germline V gene, CDR1 is SGDLS and CDR2 is YYNGEE. In DNA form, the CDR3 reads TGTGCCAGCAGGGGGGACAGTCTAGCCAAAAACATTCAGTACTTC. Translated: CASRGDSLAKNIQYF.

The chain joins TRBV10-2 to TRBJ2-5; 8 bases map to TRBD2. V gave up 6 bases and J gave up 2 bases; unmatched junction bases: 8. There are 15 residues in the CDR3. Germline-derived CDR1 and CDR2 are WSHSY and SAAADI. The CDR3 nucleotides are TGCGCCAGCAGAAATCGGGGGGGGGAGCAAGAGACCCAGTACTTC. It specifies CASRNRGGEQETQYF.

The chain combines TRBV9 with TRBJ1-1; weak D call: TRBD1 (6 bases). V was pared by 4 bases and J by 3 bases, with 16 bases between. Germline-derived CDR1 and CDR2 are SGDLS and YYNGEE. There are 15 residues in the CDR3. CDR3 sequence (DNA): TGTGCCAGCAGCTCCGGGGGCCCCCTTGACACTGAAGCTTTCTTT. It yields the protein CASSSGGPLDTEAFF. The full variable domain, completed using reference TRBV9 and TRBJ1-1, is DSGVTQTPKHLITATGQRVTLRCSPRSGDLSVYWYQQSLDQGLQFLIQYYNGEERAKGNILERFSAQQFPDLHSELNLSSLELGDSALYFCASSSGGPLDTEAFFGQGTRLTVV.

This clone was found once. The rearrangement uses TRBV11-3 and TRBJ2-3; D not resolved. From germline, CDR1 is SGHNT and CDR2 YENEEA. Trimming removed 0 bases at V and 5 bases at J, with 6 bases between. The CDR3 totals 13 residues. In nucleotides, the CDR3 is TGTGCCAGCAGCTTAGAAGCGCGAGATACGCAGTATTTT. It yields the protein CASSLEARDTQYF.

The chain is built from TRBV2 and TRBJ1-1; the match to TRBD1 covers 7 bases. The germline CDR1 and CDR2 sequences are SNHLY and FYNNEI. The CDR3 spans 13 residues. V trimming: 7 bases; J trimming: 5 bases; junction bases outside the gene matches: 7. The CDR3 here is CASMFTGVTEAFF. CDR3 sequence (DNA): TGTGCCAGCATGTTTACAGGGGTTACTGAAGCTTTCTTT.

On this clone itself: This same CDR3 is encoded by further DNA sequences in the sample. This rearrangement joins TRBV5-1 to TRBJ2-1, with 9 bases lining up with TRBD2. Germline values: CDR1 SGHRS, CDR2 YFSETQ. The junction had 3 bases not matched to a gene; V was cut back by 0 bases and J by 5 bases. This CDR3 is 15 amino acids long. For the CDR3, the DNA is TGCGCCAGCAGCTTGGGTGGCGGGGGGGACAATGAGCAGTTCTTC. Amino acids: CASSLGGGGDNEQFF.

This clone was seen just once. The rearrangement joins TRBV11-2 to TRBJ2-1; D uncertain. Germline V lookup: CDR1 SGHAT, CDR2 FQNNGV. Deletions cut 1 base from V and 0 bases from J, with 10 bases between. CDR3 length: 16 residues. CDR3 amino acids: CASSLGKGFSYNEQFF. The CDR3 region has the DNA TGTGCCAGCAGCTTAGGAAAGGGCTTCTCCTACAATGAGCAGTTCTTC.

The V and J genes are TRBV10-1 and TRBJ1-3; unclear D gene. The germline V gene has CDR1 WNHNN and CDR2 SYGVQD (reference sequence). Trimming took off 8 bases at V and 4 bases at J, with 12 bases between the two ends. This CDR3 is built from 13 residues. Written as DNA, the CDR3 is TGCGCCAGCCGTCCAGGCGCCGGAAACACCATATATTTT. Amino acid sequence: CASRPGAGNTIYF.

V usage is TRBV5-1 and J usage is TRBJ2-5, with 7 bases fitting TRBD1. With 3 bases clipped from V and 1 base from J, the junction kept 3 bases outside the gene matches. Germline V CDR1 and CDR2: SGHRS, YFSETQ. The CDR3 covers 14 residues. The CDR3 spells CASSSGTAQETQYF. The CDR3 DNA is TGCGCCAGCAGCTCCGGGACAGCCCAAGAGACCCAGTACTTC.

The sample holds one count of this clone. The rearrangement links TRBV6-1 to TRBJ1-2; 10 nucleotides line up with TRBD1. Germline CDR1 and CDR2: MNHNS and SASEGT. Unmatched junction bases numbered 4, after V lost 1 base and J lost 5 bases. The CDR3 is made up of 15 amino acids. DNA for the CDR3: TGTGCCAGCAGTGAAGACGACAGGGGGCAATATGGCTACACCTTC. The encoded protein is CASSEDDRGQYGYTF.

The genes are TRBV4-1 and TRBJ1-2; no clear D. This CDR3 is built from 15 residues. CDR1 MGHRA and CDR2 YSYEKL come from the germline V gene. V dropped 5 bases and J dropped 1 base, with 14 bases sitting between them. The CDR3 DNA reads as TGCGCCAGCAGCTCTTCGTTGTCGGGTAACTATGGCTACACCTTC. Translated: CASSSSLSGNYGYTF.

This chain joins TRBV6-1 and TRBJ2-7; TRBD2 is a possible D gene (5 bases). V lost 3 bases, J lost 9 bases, and 12 bases lay in between. This CDR3 spans 12 amino acids. In germline, CDR1 is MNHNS, CDR2 SASEGT. In nucleotides, the CDR3 is TGTGCCAGCAGTGAGGTTGGGCGGGCGCAGTACTTC. It specifies CASSEVGRAQYF.

As concerns this clone: Different DNA sequences within this sample yield the same CDR3. The chain links TRBV9 to TRBJ1-2, with D tentatively TRBD1 (5 bases). V lost 4 bases and J 2 bases, leaving 12 bases between the germline ends. The CDR3 has 14 residues. The V gene's germline CDR1 is SGDLS and CDR2 YYNGEE. The CDR3 is CASSPRWGNYGYTF. DNA of the CDR3: TGTGCCAGCAGCCCAAGGTGGGGGAACTATGGCTACACCTTC.

The V call is TRBV6-5, the J call TRBJ2-5; D remains unclear. This CDR3 spans 12 amino acids. Germline loops: CDR1 MNHEY, CDR2 SVGAGI. Trimming left V 4 bases short and J 9 bases short, with 12 bases between. This chain's CDR3 is CASSSRPGSQYF. CDR3 in DNA: TGTGCCAGCAGTTCCCGCCCCGGCTCCCAGTACTTC.

The chain recombines TRBV19 with TRBJ2-7; no clear D gene. This CDR3 has 12 amino acids. The V gene's germline CDR1 is LNHDA and CDR2 SQIVND (reference sequence). Trimming pared 8 bases from V and 3 bases from J, leaving 11 bases between. CDR3 bases: TGTGCCAGTTACAACAGTAACTACGAGCAGTACTTC. Translation gives CASYNSNYEQYF.

J is TRBJ2-3 and V is TRBV9, with 9 bases fitting TRBD2. Losses at the gene ends were 0 bases for V and 6 bases for J; bases not matched to a gene: 5. CDR1 and CDR2 (germline): SGDLS, YYNGEE. The CDR3 sequence is 15 residues long. CDR3 nucleotides: TGTGCCAGCAGCGTAGTAAGCGGGGGGAGGGATACGCAGTATTTT. Its protein product is CASSVVSGGRDTQYF.

This clone was found a few times. This chain connects TRBV18 to TRBJ1-5; a weak D match, TRBD1 (6 bases). The germline V gene encodes CDR1 KGHSH and CDR2 LQKENI. There are 16 residues in the CDR3. With 3 bases removed from V and 0 bases from J, the gap between germline ends came to 12 bases. In DNA, the CDR3 is TGTGCCAGCTCACCCAGGGGCCGTTATAGCAATCAGCCCCAGCATTTT. The encoded protein is CASSPRGRYSNQPQHF.

The chain couples TRBV14 to TRBJ1-1; 9 positions match TRBD1. CDR3 length: 17 amino acids. With 3 bases clipped from V and 0 bases from J, the junction kept 8 bases outside the gene matches. Germline V lookup: CDR1 SGHDN, CDR2 FVKESK. CDR3 region: CASSHAGTGILNTEAFF. In DNA, the CDR3 is TGTGCCAGCAGCCACGCCGGGACAGGGATCTTGAACACTGAAGCTTTCTTT.